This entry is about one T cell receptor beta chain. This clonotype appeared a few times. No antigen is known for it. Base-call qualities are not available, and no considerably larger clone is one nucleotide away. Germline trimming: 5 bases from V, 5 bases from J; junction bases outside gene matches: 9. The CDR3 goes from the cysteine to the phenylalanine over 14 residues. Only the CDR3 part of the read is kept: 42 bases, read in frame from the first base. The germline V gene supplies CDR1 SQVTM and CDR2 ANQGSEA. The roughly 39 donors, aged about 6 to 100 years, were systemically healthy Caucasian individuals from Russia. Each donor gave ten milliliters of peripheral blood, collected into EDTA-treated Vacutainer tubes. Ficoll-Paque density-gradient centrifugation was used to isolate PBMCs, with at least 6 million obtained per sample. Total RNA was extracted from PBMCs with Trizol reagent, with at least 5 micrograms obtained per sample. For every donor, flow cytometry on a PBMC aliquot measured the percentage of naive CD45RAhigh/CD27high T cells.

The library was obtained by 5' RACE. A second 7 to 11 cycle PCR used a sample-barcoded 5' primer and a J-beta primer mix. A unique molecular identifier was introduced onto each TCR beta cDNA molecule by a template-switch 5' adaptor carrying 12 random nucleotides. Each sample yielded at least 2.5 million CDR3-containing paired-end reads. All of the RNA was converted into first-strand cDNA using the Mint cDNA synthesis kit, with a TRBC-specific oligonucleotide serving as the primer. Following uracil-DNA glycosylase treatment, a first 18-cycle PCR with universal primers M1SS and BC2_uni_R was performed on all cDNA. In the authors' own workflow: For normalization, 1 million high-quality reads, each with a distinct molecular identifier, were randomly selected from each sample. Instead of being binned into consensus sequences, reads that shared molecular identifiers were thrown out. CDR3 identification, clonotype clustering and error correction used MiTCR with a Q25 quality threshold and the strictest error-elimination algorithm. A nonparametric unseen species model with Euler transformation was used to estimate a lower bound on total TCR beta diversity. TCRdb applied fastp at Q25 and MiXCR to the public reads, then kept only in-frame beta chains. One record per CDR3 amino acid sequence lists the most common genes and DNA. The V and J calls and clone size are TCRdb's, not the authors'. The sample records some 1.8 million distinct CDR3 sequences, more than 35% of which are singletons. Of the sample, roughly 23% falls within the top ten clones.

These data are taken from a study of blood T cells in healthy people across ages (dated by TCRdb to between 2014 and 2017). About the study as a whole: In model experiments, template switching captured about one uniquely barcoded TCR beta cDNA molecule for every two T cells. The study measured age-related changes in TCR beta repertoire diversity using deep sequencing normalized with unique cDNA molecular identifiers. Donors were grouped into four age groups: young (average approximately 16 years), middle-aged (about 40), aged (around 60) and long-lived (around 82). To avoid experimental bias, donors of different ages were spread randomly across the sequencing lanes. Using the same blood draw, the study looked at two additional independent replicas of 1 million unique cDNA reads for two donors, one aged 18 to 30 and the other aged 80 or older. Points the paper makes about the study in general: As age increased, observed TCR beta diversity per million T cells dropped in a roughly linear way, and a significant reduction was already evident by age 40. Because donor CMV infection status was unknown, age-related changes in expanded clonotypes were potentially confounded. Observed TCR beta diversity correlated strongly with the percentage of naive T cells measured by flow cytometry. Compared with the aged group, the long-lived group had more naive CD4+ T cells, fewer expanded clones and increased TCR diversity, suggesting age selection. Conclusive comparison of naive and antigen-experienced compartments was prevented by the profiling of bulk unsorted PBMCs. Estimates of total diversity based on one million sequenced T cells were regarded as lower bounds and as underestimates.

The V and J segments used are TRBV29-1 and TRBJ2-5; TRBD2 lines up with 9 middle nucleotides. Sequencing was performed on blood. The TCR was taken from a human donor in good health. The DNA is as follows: TGCAGCGTTTTAGGCGGGGGGGCCGGGGAGACCCAGTACTTC. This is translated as CSVLGGGAGETQYF.